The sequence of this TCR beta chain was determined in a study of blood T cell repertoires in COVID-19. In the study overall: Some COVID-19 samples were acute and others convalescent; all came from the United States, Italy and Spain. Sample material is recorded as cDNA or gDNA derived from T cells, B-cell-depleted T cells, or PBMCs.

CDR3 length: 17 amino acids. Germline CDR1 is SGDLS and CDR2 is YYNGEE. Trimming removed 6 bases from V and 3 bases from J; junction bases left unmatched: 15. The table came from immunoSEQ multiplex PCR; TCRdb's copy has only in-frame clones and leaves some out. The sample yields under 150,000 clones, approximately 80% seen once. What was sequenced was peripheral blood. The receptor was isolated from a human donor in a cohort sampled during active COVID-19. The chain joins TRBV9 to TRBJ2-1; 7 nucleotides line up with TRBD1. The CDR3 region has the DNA TGTGCCAGCACCCCGCGACTGACCGGGACAGTCTACAATGAGCAGTTCTTC. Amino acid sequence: CASTPRLTGTVYNEQFF.